These T cell receptor beta chains were read from a single sample in a study of a mutant IDH1 vaccine in newly diagnosed glioma. Sequencing used immunoSEQ multiplex PCR; TCRdb keeps in-frame clones, though not all of them. The data show fewer than 65,000 clones, over 65% seen once. This sample comprised PBMCs, obtained from a glioma patient treated with radiotherapy, temozolomide or both. Receptors originate from a woman aged 40-49 years with glioma. Both conserved end residues are part of each CDR3. The D gene is left open where the match is weak. Only part of the rows carry a size: once, few, many, or a class if the clone is expanded.

d_gene: TRBD2; v_gene: TRBV30; abundance: .; j_gene: TRBJ2-4; CDR3aa: CAWSANGGNIQYF; CDR3nt: TGTGCCTGGAGTGCTAACGGGGGGAACATTCAGTACTTC
d_gene: .; v_gene: TRBV9; abundance: .; j_gene: TRBJ2-7; CDR3aa: CASSVGPDSTYEQYF; CDR3nt: TGTGCCAGCAGCGTAGGCCCTGACTCTACCTACGAGCAGTACTTC
d_gene: .; v_gene: TRBV2; abundance: few; j_gene: TRBJ1-1; CDR3aa: CASRGPMNTEAFF; CDR3nt: TGTGCCAGCAGAGGTCCCATGAACACTGAAGCTTTCTTT
d_gene: TRBD2; v_gene: TRBV29-1; abundance: once; j_gene: TRBJ2-3; CDR3aa: CSVGTSGVTDTQYF; CDR3nt: TGCAGCGTTGGGACTAGCGGGGTCACAGATACGCAGTATTTT
d_gene: .; v_gene: TRBV19; abundance: .; j_gene: TRBJ1-5; CDR3aa: CASSIFSQGGLGQPQHF; CDR3nt: TGTGCCAGTAGTATATTCTCACAGGGAGGTTTGGGTCAGCCCCAGCATTTT
d_gene: TRBD2; v_gene: TRBV18; abundance: .; j_gene: TRBJ2-7; CDR3aa: CASSPLLAVQYEQYF; CDR3nt: TGTGCCAGCTCACCCCTACTAGCGGTACAGTACGAGCAGTACTTC
d_gene: .; v_gene: TRBV4-1; abundance: .; j_gene: TRBJ1-2; CDR3aa: CASSQGHSLVSTF; CDR3nt: TGCGCCAGCAGCCAGGGACACAGCTTGGTTAGCACCTTC
d_gene: .; v_gene: TRBV6-6; abundance: few; j_gene: TRBJ1-6; CDR3aa: CASSYPNSPLHF; CDR3nt: TGTGCCAGCAGTTACCCTAATTCACCCCTCCACTTT
d_gene: .; v_gene: TRBV2; abundance: .; j_gene: TRBJ1-5; CDR3aa: CASSEWDISNQPQHF; CDR3nt: TGTGCCAGCAGTGAATGGGACATCAGCAATCAGCCCCAGCATTTT
d_gene: .; v_gene: TRBV5-4; abundance: .; j_gene: TRBJ2-3; CDR3aa: CASRRSVGTDTQYF; CDR3nt: TGTGCCAGCCGCAGGAGTGTTGGTACAGATACGCAGTATTTT